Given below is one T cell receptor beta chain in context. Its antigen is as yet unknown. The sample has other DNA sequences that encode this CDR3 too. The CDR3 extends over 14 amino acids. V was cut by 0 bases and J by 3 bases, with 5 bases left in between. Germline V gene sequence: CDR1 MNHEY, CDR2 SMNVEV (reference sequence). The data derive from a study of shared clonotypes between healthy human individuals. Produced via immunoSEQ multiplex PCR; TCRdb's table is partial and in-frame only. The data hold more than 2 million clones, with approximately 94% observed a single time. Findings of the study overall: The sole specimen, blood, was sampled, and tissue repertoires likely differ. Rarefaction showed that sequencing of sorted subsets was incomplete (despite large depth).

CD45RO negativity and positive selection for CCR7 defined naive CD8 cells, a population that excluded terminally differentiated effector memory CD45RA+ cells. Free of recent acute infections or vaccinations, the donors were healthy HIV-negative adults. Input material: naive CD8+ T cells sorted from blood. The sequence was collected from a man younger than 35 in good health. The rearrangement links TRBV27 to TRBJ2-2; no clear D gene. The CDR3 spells CASSLSLYTGELFF. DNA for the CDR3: TGTGCCAGCAGTTTATCTCTCTACACCGGGGAGCTGTTTTTT.